A selection of T cell receptor beta chains follows, all from one sample in a study of human T cells and chemical hapten exposure. One entry per CDR3 protein, called by TCRdb with MiXCR from the RACE reads. Among 100,000 or so distinct CDR3 sequences listed, less than 40% were seen once. This sample comprised whole blood, obtained in connection with sensitization to the hapten diphenylcyclopropenone (DPC). These receptors all come from a man between 35 and 55 years old with alopecia areata. Some clones in this sample may be carry-over from other donors' samples. Both conserved end residues are trimmed from each CDR3.

TRBV27	TRBJ1-3	ASSLSADSPGNTIY
TRBV5-6	TRBJ2-2	ASSLAGKTTGELF
TRBV20-1	TRBJ2-1	SARATSGSARSYNEQF
TRBV4-2	TRBJ2-4	ASSQANSGAKNIQY
TRBV27	TRBJ2-7	ASRLAGLEDYEQY
TRBV6-5	TRBJ1-1	ASSNRQGAGTEAF
TRBV29-1	TRBJ1-1	SVERTVTKSEAF
TRBV2	TRBJ1-1	ASPGLRGAF
TRBV27	TRBJ1-2	ATQEIPRGAYGYT
TRBV7-9	TRBJ2-6	ASSPRRASGANVLT
TRBV7-2	TRBJ2-5	ASSSEGRRGETQY
TRBV10-3	TRBJ2-5	AISELAGRETQY
TRBV29-1	TRBJ2-2	SVDLGQGTGELI
TRBV6-5	TRBJ2-3	ASSSGLAADTQY
TRBV12-3/TRBV12-4	TRBJ2-7	ASRFTGDYSYEQY
TRBV27	TRBJ1-5	ASSRDRSISNQPQH
TRBV7-9	TRBJ1-5	ASSLGGANQPQH
TRBV7-2	TRBJ1-2	ASSHPRGTGGFYGYT
TRBV7-2	TRBJ1-1	ASSPDPVNTEAF
TRBV18	TRBJ2-7	ASSLRSGVVAYEQY
TRBV6-5	TRBJ2-2	ASRFNAGAPGELF
TRBV20-1	TRBJ1-1	SASGTLEGGAF
TRBV12-3/TRBV12-4	TRBJ2-1	ASSLSSAHNEQF
TRBV9	TRBJ2-6	ASSVGPGRQGANVLT
TRBV5-6	TRBJ1-2	ASSFLDSPANYGYT
TRBV20-1	TRBJ2-5	SAGDRGGETQY
TRBV6-2/TRBV6-3	TRBJ2-2	ASRGSPNTGELF
TRBV7-2	TRBJ2-5	ASSLAPIGWSLQETQY
TRBV5-5	TRBJ1-1	ASSSPGWGMNTEAF
TRBV5-1	TRBJ2-3	ASSLSGTDTQY
TRBV10-3	TRBJ1-5	AISAGTGGGNQPQH
TRBV13	TRBJ2-3	ASSLGVGADTQY
TRBV7-8	TRBJ1-4	ASRTGTGYEKLF
TRBV27	TRBJ2-7	ASSLSISGIGEQY
TRBV2	TRBJ1-4	ASSEGQGHEKLF
TRBV12-3/TRBV12-4	TRBJ2-7	ASTHAGASYEQY
TRBV6-2/TRBV6-3	TRBJ1-5	ASSYSVQPQH